Listed below are T cell receptor beta chains from one sample, sequenced in a study of blood T cell repertoires in COVID-19. Sequenced by immunoSEQ multiplex PCR; TCRdb stores in-frame clones only, minus some. This table has about 340,000 clones, just over 85% appearing once. Material: PBMCs or T cells enriched from blood (not recorded which). The receptors shown here come from a woman aged 40 to 50 with acute COVID-19. Both conserved end residues are part of each CDR3. The D gene is left open where the match is weak.

D gene,J gene,V gene,CDR3 DNA,CDR3 protein
TRBD1,TRBJ2-7,TRBV6-6,TGTGCCAGCAGTTACCCGACAGGGTCAGAAGGGAACGAGCAGTACTTC,CASSYPTGSEGNEQYF
NA,TRBJ1-1,TRBV5-5,TGTGCCAGCAGCTTGTACAGCTTAATGAACACTGAAGCTTTCTTT,CASSLYSLMNTEAFF
NA,TRBJ1-6,TRBV7-2,TGTGCCAGCAGTTCCGACATGAAGAATTCACCCCTCCACTTT,CASSSDMKNSPLHF
NA,TRBJ2-1,TRBV9,TGTGCCAGCAGCGTAGACGGGACTCAGCACAATGAGCAGTTCTTC,CASSVDGTQHNEQFF
TRBD1,TRBJ1-4,TRBV19,TGTGCCAGTATTATGGGGCGGACAGGCGCAACTAATGAAAAACTGTTTTTT,CASIMGRTGATNEKLFF
TRBD1,TRBJ2-3,TRBV2,TGTGCCAGCAGACCACAGGGGGATACGCAGTATTTT,CASRPQGDTQYF
TRBD1,TRBJ2-1,TRBV5-4,TGTGCCAGCAGCTTGGCAGGGGGTTACGAGCAGTTCTTC,CASSLAGGYEQFF
NA,TRBJ2-7,TRBV28,TGTGCCAGCAACATACGGGGGGCGGCCTACGAGCAGTACTTC,CASNIRGAAYEQYF
NA,TRBJ1-1,TRBV29-1,TGCAGCGTGGGGAGGGGGACTGAAGCTTTCTTT,CSVGRGTEAFF
NA,TRBJ2-3,TRBV9,TGTGCCAGCAGCGTAGTGGCGGGGAACACAGATACGCAGTATTTT,CASSVVAGNTDTQYF